This paragraph covers one T cell receptor beta chain sequence. Its specificity is unknown. Method: immunoSEQ multiplex PCR; TCRdb's copy keeps in-frame clones and lacks some. This table has about 37,000 clones, approximately 90% appearing once. This entry belongs to a study of T cells in tuberculosis. The ends were cut back, 2 bases at V and 5 bases at J, with 10 bases in the middle. Germline V gene data show CDR1 as MGHDK and CDR2 as SYGVNS. The CDR3 is 15 amino acids. Time point noted: new active TB diagnosis, blood taken before or within 7 days of starting treatment. Each donor contributed 100,000 or so T cells on average, unsorted. Findings of the study overall: Smaller distances to GMM-specific TCRs suggested their expansion in active tuberculosis. Active tuberculosis cases were adults; controls were adolescents. Smaller alpha distances in active tuberculosis partly reflected shorter CDR3-alpha lengths.

J is TRBJ1-6 and V is TRBV25-1; D is uncertain. The TCR sequence derives from an adult with tuberculosis. Sequencing was performed on PBMCs, taken at tuberculosis diagnosis. CDR3 DNA: TGTGCCAGCAGTGAACAAGCCTTACATAATTCACCCCTCCACTTT. It codes for CASSEQALHNSPLHF.